This entry lists 18 T cell receptor beta chains sequenced from one sample in a study of blood T cells in healthy people across ages. The second PCR ran roughly 7 to 12 cycles with a sample-barcoded 5' primer and J-beta primers. TCRdb itself ran the 5' RACE reads through MiXCR, one entry per CDR3 protein. The sample holds more than 1,000,000 distinct CDR3 sequences, under 30% seen once. The data were also submitted as part of a second study, on T cells of mothers and their children.

Material for sequencing was blood. These receptor sequences come from a girl aged 2-10 years in good health.

The chain recombines TRBV4-1 with TRBJ1-4; tentative D call: TRBD1 (5 bases). Per germline, CDR1 MGHRA and CDR2 YSYEKL. CDR3 length: 13 residues. V was clipped by 2 bases and J by 13 bases, with 14 bases between them. CDR3 sequence reads: CASSQLVGERLFF. The CDR3 bases are TGCGCCAGCAGCCAACTAGTGGGGGAGAGACTGTTTTTT.

This clonotype has a single count. The chain is built from TRBV9 and TRBJ1-2; the match to TRBD1 covers 9 bases. From germline, CDR1 is SGDLS and CDR2 YYNGEE. The CDR3 runs to 14 residues. The V gene end was trimmed by 2 bases and the J gene end by 7 bases; junction bases not matched to a gene: 6. The CDR3 region is CASSVTGQGTGYTF. The CDR3 region has the DNA TGTGCCAGCAGCGTGACAGGACAGGGGACTGGCTACACCTTC.

This clonotype appeared a few times. The V and J genes are TRBV7-9 and TRBJ2-3; D uncertain. Trimming stripped 2 bases from V and 5 bases from J, with 8 bases between. This CDR3 region has 13 residues. Looked up from germline, CDR1 is SEHNR and CDR2 is FQNEAQ (reference sequence). DNA for the CDR3: TGTGCCAGCAGCTTATATCTGGAAGATACGCAGTATTTT. Translation gives CASSLYLEDTQYF.

DNA of the CDR3: TGTGCCAGCATAACTGGAGCCGGGGAGCTGTTTTTT. This codes for CASITGAGELFF. This chain joins TRBV28 and TRBJ2-2; D is uncertain. V was cut by 7 bases and J by 6 bases, with 9 bases left in between. CDR1 and CDR2 from the germline V gene are MDHEN and SYDVKM. CDR3 length: 12 residues.

In its sample, this clonotype was seen a few times. V and J are TRBV5-5 and TRBJ1-4, with D possibly matching TRBD1 (5 bases). This CDR3 is 13 amino acids long. Germline loops: CDR1 SGHKS, CDR2 YYEKEE (reference sequence). The V end was cut by 4 bases, the J end by 8 bases, with 12 bases between. CDR3: CASSRTLGEKLFF. CDR3 nucleotide sequence: TGTGCCAGCAGCCGGACACTGGGAGAAAAACTGTTTTTT. Filled out from reference TRBV5-5 and TRBJ1-4, the complete variable domain reads DAGVTQSPTHLIKTRGQQVTLRCSPISGHKSVSWYQQVLGQGPQFIFQYYEKEERGRGNFPDRFSARQFPNYSSELNVNALLLGDSALYLCASSRTLGEKLFFGSGTQLSVL.

The chain recombines TRBV13 with TRBJ1-2; 7 positions match TRBD1. The ends lost 5 bases at V and 4 bases at J; junction bases unmatched: 10. Germline values: CDR1 PRHDT, CDR2 FYEKMQ (reference sequence). CDR3 length equals 15 residues. The CDR3 reads CASSPQDRPSYGYTF. The CDR3 nucleotides read TGTGCCAGCAGCCCCCAGGACAGGCCCAGCTATGGCTACACCTTC.

This rearrangement joins TRBV10-3 to TRBJ2-1, with 15 nucleotides matching TRBD2. CDR3 size: 15 residues. Unmatched junction bases numbered 4, after V lost 5 bases and J lost 8 bases. Germline V lookup: CDR1 ENHRY, CDR2 SYGVKD. In DNA, the CDR3 is TGTGCCATCAGTCGGACTAGCGGGGGGGCCTATGAGCAGTTCTTC. Translation: CAISRTSGGAYEQFF.

The V and J genes are TRBV10-3 and TRBJ2-5; no reliable D call. V lost 2 bases to trimming and J lost 3 bases, with 1 base between them. Per germline, CDR1 ENHRY and CDR2 SYGVKD. The CDR3 loop spans 11 amino acids. DNA of the CDR3: TGTGCCATCAGTGAGGAAGAGACCCAGTACTTC. Translation: CAISEEETQYF.

This chain uses TRBV16 with TRBJ1-1; D remains ambiguous. Germline values: CDR1 KGHSY, CDR2 FQNENV. The CDR3 length is 16 residues. V dropped 4 bases and J dropped 4 bases, with 19 bases sitting between them. CDR3 loop: CASSRGGLRPSTEAFF. The CDR3 DNA reads as TGTGCCAGCAGCCGAGGCGGGTTGAGACCGAGCACTGAAGCTTTCTTT.

The chain has TRBV28 and TRBJ1-1; no clear D gene. Per germline, CDR1 MDHEN and CDR2 SYDVKM. This CDR3 is built from 12 residues. Trimming shortened V by 3 bases and J by 10 bases, and 12 bases separated the two germline ends. CDR3 bases: TGTGCCAGCAGTTTCTTGGGCCGACGAGCTTTCTTT. It yields the protein CASSFLGRRAFF.

This clonotype has only a few counts. The chain employs TRBV5-6 and TRBJ1-1, with D possibly matching TRBD1 (5 bases). This CDR3 comprises 14 residues. Trimming removed 1 base at V and 7 bases at J, with 14 bases between. Germline-derived CDR1 and CDR2 are SGHDT and YYEEEE. The CDR3 region has the DNA TGTGCCAGCAGCTTGCGGGGCGTCAAGGTTGAAGCTTTCTTT. This translates into CASSLRGVKVEAFF.

This clonotype was detected only a few times. The rearrangement joins TRBV7-9 to TRBJ2-4; D ambiguous. V was shortened by 3 bases and J by 8 bases, with 17 bases between the two germline ends. Germline CDR1 SEHNR, CDR2 FQNEAQ (reference sequence). The CDR3 extends over 15 amino acids. In nucleotides, the CDR3 is TGTGCCAGCAGCTTTTCCCCCGAGAATAGGGACATTCAGTACTTC. Amino acid sequence: CASSFSPENRDIQYF.

This clonotype has just a few counts. The gene calls are TRBV9 and TRBJ2-2; 8 nucleotides agree with TRBD2. Germline CDR1 SGDLS, CDR2 YYNGEE. The V gene end was trimmed by 4 bases and the J gene end by 6 bases; junction bases not matched to a gene: 2. The CDR3 has 13 amino acids. The CDR3 region is CASSSGGAGELFF. Written as DNA, the CDR3 is TGTGCCAGCAGCTCCGGGGGGGCCGGGGAGCTGTTTTTT.

The rearrangement uses TRBV10-3 and TRBJ2-5; unclear D gene. Germline lookup yields CDR1 ENHRY and CDR2 SYGVKD. Trimming pared 11 bases from V and 2 bases from J, leaving 15 bases between. The CDR3 is 13 residues long. The chain's CDR3 is CASHGQLQETQYF. The CDR3 nucleotides are TGTGCCTCGCACGGGCAGTTGCAAGAGACCCAGTACTTC.

Only a few counts were recorded for this clonotype. This rearrangement joins TRBV7-2 to TRBJ1-2; a weak D match, TRBD1 (6 bases). V lost 2 bases and J 6 bases, leaving 13 bases between the germline ends. The germline CDR1 and CDR2 sequences are SGHTA and FQGNSA. The CDR3 covers 14 residues. CDR3 nucleotides: TGTGCCAGCAGCTTACTAACAGGGATTGATGGCTACACCTTC. This encodes CASSLLTGIDGYTF.

The chain employs TRBV12-3 or TRBV12-4 and TRBJ2-4, with 7 bases fitting TRBD2. The trim removed 5 bases at V and 8 bases at J, leaving 9 bases unmatched. CDR3 length equals 14 residues. CDR3 DNA: TGTGCCAGCAGTCTCGCGGGAGTGGGGGACATTCAGTACTTC. This codes for CASSLAGVGDIQYF.

This clonotype was seen more than once but under ten times. The chain employs TRBV4-2 and TRBJ1-2; D unclear. The CDR3 is made up of 13 amino acids. The V end was cut by 2 bases, the J end by 5 bases, with 9 bases between. The V gene's germline CDR1 is LGHNA and CDR2 YNFKEQ. CDR3 sequence reads: CASSQPREYGYTF. CDR3 DNA sequence: TGTGCCAGCAGCCAACCTAGAGAGTATGGCTACACCTTC.

The chain joins TRBV6-6 to TRBJ2-7; D possibly corresponds to TRBD1 (6 bases). Per germline, CDR1 MNHNY and CDR2 SVGAGI (reference sequence). The CDR3 sequence is 13 residues long. Trimming cost V 7 bases and J 6 bases, with 16 bases left between them. The CDR3, as DNA: TGTGCCAGCATGTCAGGGAAGGGGGTCGAGCAGTACTTC. It specifies CASMSGKGVEQYF.